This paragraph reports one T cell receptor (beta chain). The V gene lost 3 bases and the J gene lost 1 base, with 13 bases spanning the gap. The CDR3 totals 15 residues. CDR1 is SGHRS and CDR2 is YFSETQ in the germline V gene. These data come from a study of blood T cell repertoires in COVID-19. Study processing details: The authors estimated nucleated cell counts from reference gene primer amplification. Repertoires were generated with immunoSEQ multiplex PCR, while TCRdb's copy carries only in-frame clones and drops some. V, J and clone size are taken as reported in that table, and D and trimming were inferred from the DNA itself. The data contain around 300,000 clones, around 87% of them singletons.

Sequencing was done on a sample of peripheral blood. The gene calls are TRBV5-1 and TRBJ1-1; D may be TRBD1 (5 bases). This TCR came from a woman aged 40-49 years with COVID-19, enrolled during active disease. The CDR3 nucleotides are TGCGCCAGCAGCTCTCTGGGGGGGAAGAACACTGAAGCTTTCTTT. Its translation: CASSSLGGKNTEAFF.